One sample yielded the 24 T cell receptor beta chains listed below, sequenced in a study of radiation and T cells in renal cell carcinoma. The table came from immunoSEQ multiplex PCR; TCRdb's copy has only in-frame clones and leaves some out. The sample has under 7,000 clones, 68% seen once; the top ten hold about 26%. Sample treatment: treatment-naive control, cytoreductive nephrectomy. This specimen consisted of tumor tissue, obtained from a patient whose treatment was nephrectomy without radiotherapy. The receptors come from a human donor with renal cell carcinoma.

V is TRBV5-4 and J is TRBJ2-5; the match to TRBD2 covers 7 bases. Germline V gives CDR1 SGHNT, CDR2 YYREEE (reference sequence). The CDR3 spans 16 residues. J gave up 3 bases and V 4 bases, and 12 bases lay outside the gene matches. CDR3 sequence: CASSPSPGGLEETQYF. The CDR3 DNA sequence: TGTGCCAGCAGCCCCTCGCCGGGGGGATTGGAAGAGACCCAGTACTTC.

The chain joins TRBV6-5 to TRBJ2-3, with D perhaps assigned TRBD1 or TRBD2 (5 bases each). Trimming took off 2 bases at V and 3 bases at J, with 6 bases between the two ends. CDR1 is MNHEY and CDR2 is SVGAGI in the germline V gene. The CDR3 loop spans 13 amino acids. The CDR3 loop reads CASSYGGTDTQYF. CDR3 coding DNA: TGTGCCAGCAGTTACGGGGGAACAGATACGCAGTATTTT.

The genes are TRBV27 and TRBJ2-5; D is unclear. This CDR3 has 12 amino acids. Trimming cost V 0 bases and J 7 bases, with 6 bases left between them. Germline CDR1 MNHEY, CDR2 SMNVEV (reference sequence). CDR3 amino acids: CASSLSGGTQYF. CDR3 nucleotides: TGTGCCAGCAGTTTATCGGGTGGGACCCAGTACTTC.

The CDR3 DNA sequence: TGTGCCACCAGCATCGGAGACTTATCTGAAGCTTTCTTT. Protein product: CATSIGDLSEAFF. V gene TRBV15 combines with J gene TRBJ1-1; D is unresolved. The CDR3 runs 13 residues. The V end lost 4 bases, the J end lost 6 bases, and 12 bases lay between the germline ends. Per germline, CDR1 LNHNV and CDR2 YYDKDF (reference sequence).

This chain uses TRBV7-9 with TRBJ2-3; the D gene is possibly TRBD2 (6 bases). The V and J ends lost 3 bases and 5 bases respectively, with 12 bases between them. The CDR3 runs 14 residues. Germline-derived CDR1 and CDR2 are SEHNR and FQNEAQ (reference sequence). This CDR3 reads CASSFAGTGDTQYF. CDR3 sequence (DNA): TGTGCCAGCAGCTTCGCGGGAACGGGAGATACGCAGTATTTT.

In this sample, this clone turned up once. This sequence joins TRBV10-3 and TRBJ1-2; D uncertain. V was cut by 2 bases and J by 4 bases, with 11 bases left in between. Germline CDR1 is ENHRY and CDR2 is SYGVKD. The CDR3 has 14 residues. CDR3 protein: CAISEVLTSYGYTF. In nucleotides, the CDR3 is TGTGCCATCAGTGAGGTATTAACCTCCTATGGCTACACCTTC.

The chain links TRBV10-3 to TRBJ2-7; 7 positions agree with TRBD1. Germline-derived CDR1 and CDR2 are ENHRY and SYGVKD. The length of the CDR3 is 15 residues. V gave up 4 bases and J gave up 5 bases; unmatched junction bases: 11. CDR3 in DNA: TGTGCCATCAGTGCCGTTGGGGACAGTTACCACGAGCAGTACTTC. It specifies CAISAVGDSYHEQYF.

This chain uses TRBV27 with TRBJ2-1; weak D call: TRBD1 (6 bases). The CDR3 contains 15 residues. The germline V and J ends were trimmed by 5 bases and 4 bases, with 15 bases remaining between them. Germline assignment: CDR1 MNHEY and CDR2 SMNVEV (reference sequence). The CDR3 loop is CASSRPLGQYNEQFF. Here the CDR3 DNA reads TGTGCCAGCAGTCGCCCCCTCGGACAGTACAATGAGCAGTTCTTC.

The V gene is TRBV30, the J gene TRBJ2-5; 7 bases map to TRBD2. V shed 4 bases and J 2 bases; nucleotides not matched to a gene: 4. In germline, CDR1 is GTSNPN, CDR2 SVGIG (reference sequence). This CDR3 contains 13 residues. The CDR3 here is CAWNMGGQETQYF. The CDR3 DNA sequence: TGTGCCTGGAATATGGGGGGGCAAGAGACCCAGTACTTC.

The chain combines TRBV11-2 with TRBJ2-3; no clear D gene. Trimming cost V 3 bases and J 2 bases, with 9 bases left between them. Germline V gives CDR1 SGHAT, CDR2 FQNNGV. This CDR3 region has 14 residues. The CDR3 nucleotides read TGTGCCAGCAGCTTCGGCGGTTCCACAGATACGCAGTATTTT. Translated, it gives CASSFGGSTDTQYF.

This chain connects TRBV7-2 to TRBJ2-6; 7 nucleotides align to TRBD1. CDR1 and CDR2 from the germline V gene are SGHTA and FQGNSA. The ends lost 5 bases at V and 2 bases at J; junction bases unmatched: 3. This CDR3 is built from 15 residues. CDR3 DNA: TGTGCCAGCAGCGAAGGGGGCGCTGGGGCCAACGTCCTGACTTTC. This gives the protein CASSEGGAGANVLTF.

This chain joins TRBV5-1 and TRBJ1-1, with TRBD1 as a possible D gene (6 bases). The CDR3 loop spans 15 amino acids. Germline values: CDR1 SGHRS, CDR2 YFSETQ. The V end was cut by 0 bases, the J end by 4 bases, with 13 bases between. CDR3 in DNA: TGCGCCAGCAGCTTGGACCTGGGGGGCGGCACTGAAGCTTTCTTT. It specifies CASSLDLGGGTEAFF.

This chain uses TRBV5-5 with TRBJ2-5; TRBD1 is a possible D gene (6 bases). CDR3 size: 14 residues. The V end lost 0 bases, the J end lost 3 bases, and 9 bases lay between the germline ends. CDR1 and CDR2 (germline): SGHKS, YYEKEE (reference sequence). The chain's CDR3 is CASSLVAGEETQYF. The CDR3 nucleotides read TGTGCCAGCAGCTTGGTGGCAGGGGAAGAGACCCAGTACTTC.

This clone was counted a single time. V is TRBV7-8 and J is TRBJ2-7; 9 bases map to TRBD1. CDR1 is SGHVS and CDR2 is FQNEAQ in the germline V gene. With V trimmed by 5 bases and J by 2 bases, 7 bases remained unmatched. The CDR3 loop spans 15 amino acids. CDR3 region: CASSRFDRGAYEQYF. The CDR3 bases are TGTGCCAGCAGCCGTTTCGACAGGGGGGCCTACGAGCAGTACTTC.

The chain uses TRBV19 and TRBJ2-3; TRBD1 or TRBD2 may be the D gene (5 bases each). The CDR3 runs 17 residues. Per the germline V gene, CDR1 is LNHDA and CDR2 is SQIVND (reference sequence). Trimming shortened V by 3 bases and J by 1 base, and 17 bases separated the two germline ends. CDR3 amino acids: CASSMAGWGTGTDTQYF. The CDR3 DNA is TGTGCCAGTAGTATGGCCGGGTGGGGGACGGGCACAGATACGCAGTATTTT.

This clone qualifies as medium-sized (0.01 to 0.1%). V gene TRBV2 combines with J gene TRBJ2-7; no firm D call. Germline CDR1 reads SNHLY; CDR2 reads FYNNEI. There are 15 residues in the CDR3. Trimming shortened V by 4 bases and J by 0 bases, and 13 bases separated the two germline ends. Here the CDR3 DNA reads TGTGCCAGCAGTGCCGAACCTTTGAGCTCCTACGAGCAGTACTTC. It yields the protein CASSAEPLSSYEQYF.

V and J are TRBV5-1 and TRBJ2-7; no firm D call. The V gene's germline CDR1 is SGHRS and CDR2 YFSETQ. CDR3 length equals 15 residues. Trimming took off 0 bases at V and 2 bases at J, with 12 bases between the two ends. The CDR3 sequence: CASSLASNAAYEQYF. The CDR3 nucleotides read TGCGCCAGCAGCTTGGCCAGCAACGCCGCCTACGAGCAGTACTTC.

The CDR3 reads CASSGTAGGDGEQYF. The CDR3 nucleotides read TGCGCCAGCAGCGGGACAGCTGGGGGGGATGGCGAGCAGTACTTC. This chain joins TRBV4-1 and TRBJ2-7; D tentatively fits TRBD1 or TRBD2 (7 bases each). In germline, CDR1 is MGHRA, CDR2 YSYEKL. The CDR3 has 15 residues. V lost 5 bases to trimming and J lost 6 bases, with 20 bases between them.

Written as DNA, the CDR3 is TGTGCCAGCAGCCAAGATCGGCCCCCACAGTTCTTC. Amino acid sequence: CASSQDRPPQFF. V usage is TRBV14 and J usage is TRBJ2-1; D remains ambiguous. Trimming cost V 0 bases and J 13 bases, with 10 bases left between them. The CDR3 runs to 12 residues. The germline gives CDR1 SGHDN, CDR2 FVKESK. The full variable domain, completed using reference TRBV14 and TRBJ2-1, is EAGVTQFPSHSVIEKGQTVTLRCDPISGHDNLYWYRRVMGKEIKFLLHFVKESKQDESGMPNNRFLAERTGGTYSTLKVQPAELEDSGVYFCASSQDRPPQFFGPGTRLTVL.

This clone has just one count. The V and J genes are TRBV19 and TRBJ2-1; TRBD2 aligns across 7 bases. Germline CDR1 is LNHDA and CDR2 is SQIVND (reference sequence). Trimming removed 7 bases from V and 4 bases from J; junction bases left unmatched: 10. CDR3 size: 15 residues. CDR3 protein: CASTALGTKYNEQFF. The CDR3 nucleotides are TGTGCCAGTACCGCCCTTGGGACTAAGTACAATGAGCAGTTCTTC.

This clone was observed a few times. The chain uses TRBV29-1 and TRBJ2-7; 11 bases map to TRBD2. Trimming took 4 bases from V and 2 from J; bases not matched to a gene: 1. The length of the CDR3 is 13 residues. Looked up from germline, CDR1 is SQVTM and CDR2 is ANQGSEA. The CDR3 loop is CSVVLAGAYEQYF. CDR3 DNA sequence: TGCAGCGTTGTACTAGCGGGGGCCTACGAGCAGTACTTC.

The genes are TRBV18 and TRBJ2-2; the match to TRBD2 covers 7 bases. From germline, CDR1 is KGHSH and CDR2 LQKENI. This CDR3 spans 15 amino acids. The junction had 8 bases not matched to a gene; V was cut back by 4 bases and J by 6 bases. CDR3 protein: CASSLRGREAGELFF. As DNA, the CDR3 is TGTGCCAGCTCACTCCGAGGGAGGGAGGCCGGGGAGCTGTTTTTT.

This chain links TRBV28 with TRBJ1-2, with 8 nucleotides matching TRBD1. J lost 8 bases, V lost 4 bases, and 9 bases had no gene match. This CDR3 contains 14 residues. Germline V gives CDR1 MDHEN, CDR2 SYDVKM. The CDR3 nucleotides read TGTGCCAGCAGTTCGACAGGGGAGGGGAAAGGCTACACCTTC. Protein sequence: CASSSTGEGKGYTF.

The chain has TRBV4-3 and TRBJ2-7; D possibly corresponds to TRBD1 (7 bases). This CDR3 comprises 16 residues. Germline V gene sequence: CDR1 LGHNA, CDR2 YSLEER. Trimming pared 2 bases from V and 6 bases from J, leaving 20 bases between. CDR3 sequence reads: CASSQSLEGAQGEQYF. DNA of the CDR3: TGCGCCAGCAGCCAATCTCTGGAGGGGGCACAGGGCGAGCAGTACTTC.